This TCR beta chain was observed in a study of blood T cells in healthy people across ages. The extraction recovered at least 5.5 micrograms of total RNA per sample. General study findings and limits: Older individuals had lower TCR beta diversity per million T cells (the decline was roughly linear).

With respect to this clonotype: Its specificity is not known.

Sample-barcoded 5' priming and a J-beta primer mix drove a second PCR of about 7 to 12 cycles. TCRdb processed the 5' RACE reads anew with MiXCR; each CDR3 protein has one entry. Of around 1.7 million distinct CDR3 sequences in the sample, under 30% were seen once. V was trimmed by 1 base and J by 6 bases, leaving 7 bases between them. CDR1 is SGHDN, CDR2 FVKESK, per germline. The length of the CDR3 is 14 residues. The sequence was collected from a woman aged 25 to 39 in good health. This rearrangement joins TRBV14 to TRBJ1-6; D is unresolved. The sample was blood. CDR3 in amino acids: CASSQVRVNSPLHF. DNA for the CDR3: TGTGCCAGCAGCCAAGTCAGAGTTAATTCACCCCTCCACTTT.